The 14 T cell receptor beta chains given below trace back to one sample, sequenced in a study of T cell repertoires in cytomegalovirus infection. TCRdb independently ran MiXCR on the reads; one entry per CDR3 protein. The repertoire holds about 740,000 distinct CDR3 sequences, about a third seen once, with around 2.8% in the top ten. The sample comprised PBMCs. The receptors come from a human donor in good health (CMV status not recorded). Some clones in this sample may be carry-over from other donors' samples.

This clonotype has a handful of counts. This chain connects TRBV19 to TRBJ1-1; no clear D gene. CDR3 length: 17 residues. Germline lookup yields CDR1 LNHDA and CDR2 SQIVND (reference sequence). V was cut by 3 bases and J by 1 base, with 18 bases left in between. CDR3 sequence reads: CASSIFLPGLTNTEAFF. CDR3 bases: TGTGCCAGTAGTATCTTTTTGCCAGGCTTAACGAACACTGAAGCTTTCTTT.

The chain couples TRBV7-6 to TRBJ1-4; D gene uncertain. The CDR3 consists of 16 residues. V lost 2 bases and J lost 3, with 13 bases in between. Germline assignment: CDR1 SGHVS and CDR2 FNYEAQ. The CDR3 spells CASSLNQPGANEKLFF. The DNA for the CDR3 is TGTGCCAGCAGCTTAAATCAGCCCGGAGCTAATGAAAAACTGTTTTTT.

This clonotype was picked up a small number of times. The V gene is TRBV9, the J gene TRBJ2-3; D not resolved. V gave up 0 bases and J gave up 0 bases, with 8 bases separating them. Germline V gene data show CDR1 as SGDLS and CDR2 as YYNGEE. This CDR3 region has 15 residues. CDR3 region: CASSVVASSTDTQYF. The CDR3 coding sequence is TGTGCCAGCAGCGTAGTGGCCAGCAGCACAGATACGCAGTATTTT.

V and J are TRBV29-1 and TRBJ2-5, with TRBD2 matching 9 bases. The CDR3 has 16 residues. J lost 5 bases, V lost 4 bases, and 14 bases had no gene match. Germline V gene sequence: CDR1 SQVTM, CDR2 ANQGSEA. CDR3 sequence: CSVGRAGGRFGETQYF. The CDR3 DNA follows: TGCAGCGTTGGGAGGGCGGGGGGGCGTTTCGGTGAGACCCAGTACTTC.

There are a few counts of this clonotype. The rearrangement uses TRBV10-2 and TRBJ2-1, with 12 bases lining up with TRBD2. This CDR3 spans 14 amino acids. CDR1 and CDR2 (germline): WSHSY, SAAADI. The ends lost 10 bases at V and 10 bases at J; junction bases unmatched: 11. CDR3 nucleotides: TGCGCCATCAAGCTAGCGGGGGGGCCGGGGGAGCAGTTCTTC. It encodes CAIKLAGGPGEQFF.

This clonotype is a singleton in its sample. A much larger clone lies one base from this, so it may be a read error. This CDR3 is missing its conserved last phenylalanine or tryptophan, likely due to a read error. This chain uses TRBV7-8 with TRBJ1-5; D perhaps matches TRBD1 (5 bases). The germline V gene encodes CDR1 SGHVS and CDR2 FQNEAQ. The germline V and J ends were trimmed by 5 bases and 4 bases, with 21 bases remaining between them. The CDR3 consists of 17 residues. CDR3 protein: CASSPPGGVPANQPQHC. DNA of the CDR3: TGTGCCAGCAGCCCCCCCGGGGGGGTCCCCGCAAATCAGCCCCAGCATTGT.

The chain carries TRBV11-2 and TRBJ2-1; 10 bases are a match to TRBD2. The trim removed 3 bases at V and 3 bases at J, leaving 2 bases unmatched. Germline CDR1 SGHAT, CDR2 FQNNGV. This CDR3 has 15 residues. CDR3 residues: CASSFLAGDYNEQFF. CDR3 sequence (DNA): TGTGCCAGCAGCTTTCTAGCGGGGGACTACAATGAGCAGTTCTTC.

This clonotype was observed a handful of times. The rearrangement links TRBV2 to TRBJ2-1, with D unresolved. Trimming took 5 bases from V and 8 from J, leaving 22 bases between them. CDR3 length: 16 amino acids. Per germline, CDR1 SNHLY and CDR2 FYNNEI. The CDR3 bases are TGTGCCAGCAGTCTCCGAGTGGGGTTAGCCCCCGATGAGCAGTTCTTC. Its translation is CASSLRVGLAPDEQFF.

This chain links TRBV4-2 with TRBJ2-1; perhaps D is TRBD1 or TRBD2 (5 bases each). In germline, CDR1 is LGHNA, CDR2 YNFKEQ. With 0 bases removed from V and 0 bases from J, the gap between germline ends came to 12 bases. The CDR3 length is 17 residues. For the CDR3, the DNA is TGTGCCAGCAGCCAAGATGGGGGAGCAAGCTCCTACAATGAGCAGTTCTTC. Translation gives CASSQDGGASSYNEQFF.

CDR3 sequence: CASSSPAGTQYF. In nucleotides, the CDR3 is TGTGCCAGCAGCTCCCCAGCGGGTACGCAGTATTTT. The chain couples TRBV7-9 to TRBJ2-3, with D possibly matching TRBD2 (6 bases). CDR3 length equals 12 residues. The V and J ends lost 4 bases and 8 bases respectively, with 10 bases between them. Germline V CDR1 and CDR2: SEHNR, FQNEAQ (reference sequence).

V is TRBV7-4 and J is TRBJ1-6; D is ambiguous. This CDR3 is built from 14 residues. Germline loops: CDR1 SGHVT, CDR2 SQSDAQ. V lost 7 bases and J lost 9, with 16 bases in between. The CDR3 protein is CASTSGRDGSPLHF. The DNA for the CDR3 is TGTGCCAGCACCTCTGGCCGGGATGGTTCACCCCTCCACTTT.

The genes are TRBV24-1 and TRBJ1-2, with D uncertain. CDR1 and CDR2 (germline): KGHDR, SFDVKD. The CDR3 is 13 amino acids. V was cut by 3 bases and J by 8 bases, with 12 bases left in between. This CDR3 is CATSDAGLNGYTF. CDR3 bases: TGTGCCACCAGTGATGCCGGACTGAACGGCTACACCTTC.

This sequence joins TRBV28 and TRBJ1-1; 7 nucleotides line up with TRBD1. CDR1 and CDR2 from the germline V gene are MDHEN and SYDVKM. V was clipped by 6 bases and J by 3 bases; unmatched bases: 10. The CDR3 spans 15 residues. CDR3 sequence reads: CASSIPTGWYTEAFF. DNA of the CDR3: TGTGCCAGCAGCATCCCGACAGGGTGGTACACTGAAGCTTTCTTT.

The genes are TRBV6-6 and TRBJ2-5, with D perhaps matching TRBD1 (6 bases). Germline assignment: CDR1 MNHNY and CDR2 SVGAGI (reference sequence). The CDR3 contains 14 residues. Trimming removed 2 bases from V and 2 bases from J, with 9 bases in between. The CDR3 DNA reads as TGTGCCAGCAGTTACCGGACAGATCAAGAGACCCAGTACTTC. Protein sequence: CASSYRTDQETQYF.